These T cell receptor beta chains were read from a single sample in a study of T cells in Graves' hyperthyroidism and ophthalmopathy. One entry per CDR3 protein results from TCRdb running MiXCR on the multiplex PCR reads. The sample yields a few hundred thousand distinct CDR3 sequences, under 60% seen once. The material sequenced was peripheral blood or thyroid tissue (not recorded which). The source is a woman aged 18-35 years with Graves' hyperthyroidism. Both conserved end residues are part of each CDR3. Each record gives: D gene, J gene, V gene, clone size, CDR3 DNA, CDR3 protein. A D gene is named only where the DNA matches it firmly. Clone size appears in some rows only: once, few, many, or a class for an expanded clone.

d_call: NA; j_call: TRBJ1-5; v_call: TRBV7-8; clone_size: NA; cdr3_nt: TGTGCCAGCAGCCTCGAAAGGCATGCTCCCCAGCATTTT; cdr3_aa: CASSLERHAPQHF
d_call: NA; j_call: TRBJ2-5; v_call: TRBV5-5; clone_size: many; cdr3_nt: TGTGCCAGCAGCATGGACGGTCCTATGACCCAGTACTTC; cdr3_aa: CASSMDGPMTQYF
d_call: TRBD1; j_call: TRBJ1-2; v_call: TRBV2; clone_size: few; cdr3_nt: TGTGCCAGCAGTGAAGGGGCAGGGGGCAGCTATGGCTACACCTTC; cdr3_aa: CASSEGAGGSYGYTF
d_call: TRBD1; j_call: TRBJ1-2; v_call: TRBV9; clone_size: few; cdr3_nt: TGTGCCAGCAGCGTAGGAGGGACAGAAGCTAACTATGGCTACACCTTC; cdr3_aa: CASSVGGTEANYGYTF
d_call: TRBD2; j_call: TRBJ2-2; v_call: TRBV5-5; clone_size: few; cdr3_nt: TGTGCCAGCAGCTTCGGACTAGCGGGAGAGGCGAACGGGGAGCTGTTTTTT; cdr3_aa: CASSFGLAGEANGELFF
d_call: NA; j_call: TRBJ1-1; v_call: TRBV15; clone_size: many; cdr3_nt: TGTGCCACCAGCAGATTGGCCACAGGGAACACTGAAGCTTTCTTT; cdr3_aa: CATSRLATGNTEAFF
d_call: TRBD2; j_call: TRBJ2-5; v_call: TRBV7-6; clone_size: few; cdr3_nt: TGTGCCAGCAGCTTAGGGGTAACTAGCGGAGAGACCCAGTACTTC; cdr3_aa: CASSLGVTSGETQYF
d_call: NA; j_call: TRBJ2-5; v_call: TRBV20-1; clone_size: NA; cdr3_nt: TGCAGTGCTAGAGTTGGAGGAGCAGGGGAGACCCAGTACTTC; cdr3_aa: CSARVGGAGETQYF
d_call: TRBD2; j_call: TRBJ2-7; v_call: TRBV20-1; clone_size: NA; cdr3_nt: TGCAGTGCTAGTGCGGGAGGGCCGGAAGAGCAGTACTTC; cdr3_aa: CSASAGGPEEQYF
d_call: NA; j_call: TRBJ2-7; v_call: TRBV7-9; clone_size: many; cdr3_nt: TGTGCCAGCAGCTTAGCGGTTGGGGGCAGAGACTACGAGCAGTACTTC; cdr3_aa: CASSLAVGGRDYEQYF
d_call: NA; j_call: TRBJ1-4; v_call: TRBV9; clone_size: many; cdr3_nt: TGTGCCAGCAGCGCAGAGGACAACTCTGGAAAACTGTTTTTT; cdr3_aa: CASSAEDNSGKLFF
d_call: TRBD2; j_call: TRBJ2-5; v_call: TRBV5-6; clone_size: few; cdr3_nt: TGTGCCAGCAGCTTGGTGTTAGCGGGCGACATCCACTTC; cdr3_aa: CASSLVLAGDIHF
d_call: NA; j_call: TRBJ1-1; v_call: TRBV30; clone_size: NA; cdr3_nt: TGTGCCTGGAGTGCCGAGACTGAAGCTTTCTTT; cdr3_aa: CAWSAETEAFF
d_call: NA; j_call: TRBJ1-5; v_call: TRBV7-3; clone_size: NA; cdr3_nt: TGTGCCAGCAGCTTAAAAGGGGAAGATCAGCCCCAGCATTTT; cdr3_aa: CASSLKGEDQPQHF
d_call: TRBD1; j_call: TRBJ2-5; v_call: TRBV9; clone_size: NA; cdr3_nt: TGTGCCAGCAGTTCGGACAGGGGATTTCGAGAGACCCGGTACTTC; cdr3_aa: CASSSDRGFRETRYF
d_call: NA; j_call: TRBJ2-7; v_call: TRBV7-6; clone_size: NA; cdr3_nt: TGTGCCAGCAGCCATCAGCTTGACTCAGGCTACGAGCAGTACTTC; cdr3_aa: CASSHQLDSGYEQYF
d_call: NA; j_call: TRBJ2-7; v_call: TRBV20-1; clone_size: NA; cdr3_nt: TGCAGTGCTAGACAGACCCTATCCTACGAGCAGTACTTC; cdr3_aa: CSARQTLSYEQYF
d_call: NA; j_call: TRBJ2-6; v_call: TRBV2; clone_size: NA; cdr3_nt: TGTGCCAGCAGTTCCCAGGCAGGGAGCGGGGCCAACGTCCTGACTTTC; cdr3_aa: CASSSQAGSGANVLTF
d_call: NA; j_call: TRBJ1-4; v_call: TRBV7-9; clone_size: NA; cdr3_nt: TGTGCCAGCAGCTTGCGCGGGGGGGCTTCAGGTGAAAAACTGTTTTTT; cdr3_aa: CASSLRGGASGEKLFF
d_call: TRBD2; j_call: TRBJ2-5; v_call: TRBV6-5; clone_size: NA; cdr3_nt: TGTGCCATCAGTTACGGACTAGCGGGAGACGGAGAGACCCAGTACTTC; cdr3_aa: CAISYGLAGDGETQYF
d_call: NA; j_call: TRBJ1-3; v_call: TRBV10-3; clone_size: many; cdr3_nt: TGTGCCATCAGTGGGGGGGAGCATTCCTCTGGAAACACCATATATTTT; cdr3_aa: CAISGGEHSSGNTIYF
d_call: TRBD1; j_call: TRBJ2-7; v_call: TRBV20-1; clone_size: few; cdr3_nt: TGCAGTGCTAGCCGACAGGGTCGGGCCGAGCAGTACTTC; cdr3_aa: CSASRQGRAEQYF
d_call: NA; j_call: TRBJ2-7; v_call: TRBV2; clone_size: many; cdr3_nt: TGTGCCAGCAGTGAAGCGGTGGCCTACGAGCAGTACTTC; cdr3_aa: CASSEAVAYEQYF
d_call: TRBD1; j_call: TRBJ2-7; v_call: TRBV7-6; clone_size: NA; cdr3_nt: TGTGCCAGCGGTCGCAGGGGGCGATTCGAGCAGTACTTC; cdr3_aa: CASGRRGRFEQYF
d_call: NA; j_call: TRBJ1-3; v_call: TRBV6-5; clone_size: NA; cdr3_nt: TGTGCCAGCTTTAAGGACAGCTCTGGAAACACCATATATTTT; cdr3_aa: CASFKDSSGNTIYF